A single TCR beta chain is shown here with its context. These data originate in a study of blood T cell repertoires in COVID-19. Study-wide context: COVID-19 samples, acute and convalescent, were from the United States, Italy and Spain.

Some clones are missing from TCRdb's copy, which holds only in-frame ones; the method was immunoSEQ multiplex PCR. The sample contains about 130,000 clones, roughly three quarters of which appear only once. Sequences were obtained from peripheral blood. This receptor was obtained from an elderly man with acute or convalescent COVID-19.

For the CDR3, the DNA is TGCGCCAGCAGCTTTACGGGACAGGGTGGATCACCCCTCCACTTT. Encoded protein: CASSFTGQGGSPLHF. This chain uses TRBV5-1 with TRBJ1-6; 9 nucleotides line up with TRBD1. CDR3 size: 15 residues. V was clipped by 2 bases and J by 10 bases; unmatched bases: 7. Per germline, CDR1 SGHRS and CDR2 YFSETQ.